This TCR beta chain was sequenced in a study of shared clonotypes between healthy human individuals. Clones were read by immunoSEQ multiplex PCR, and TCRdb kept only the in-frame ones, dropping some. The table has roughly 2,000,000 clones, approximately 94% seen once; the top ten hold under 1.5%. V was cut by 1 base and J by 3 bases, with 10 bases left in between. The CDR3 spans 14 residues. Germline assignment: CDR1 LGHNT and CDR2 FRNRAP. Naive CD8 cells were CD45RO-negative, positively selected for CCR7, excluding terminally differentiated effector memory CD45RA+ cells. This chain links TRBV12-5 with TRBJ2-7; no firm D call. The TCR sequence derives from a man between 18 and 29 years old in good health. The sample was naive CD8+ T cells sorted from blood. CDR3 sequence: CASGLGVQDYEQYF. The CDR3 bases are TGTGCTAGTGGTTTGGGCGTTCAGGACTACGAGCAGTACTTC.